Each of the 22 T cell receptor beta chains below was sequenced from the same sample in a study of T-cell memory formation after mild COVID-19. TCRdb reprocessed the 5' RACE reads with MiXCR, giving one entry per CDR3 protein. The table lists 400,000 or so distinct CDR3 sequences, about 19% of them singletons. Sequencing was carried out using PBMCs or a T cell subset sorted from them (not recorded which). These TCRs come from an adult woman who had mild COVID-19 (a few samples of this study predate the infection). Cell type and time point are not known.

V gene TRBV6-1 combines with J gene TRBJ2-1; 7 positions agree with TRBD1. CDR3 length: 16 residues. Germline CDR1 and CDR2: MNHNS and SASEGT. V gave up 4 bases and J gave up 7 bases; unmatched junction bases: 13. DNA for the CDR3: TGTGCCAGCAGTGTCAACTGGGCAGGGGGATTTAATGAGCAGTTCTTC. This encodes CASSVNWAGGFNEQFF.

This clonotype showed up just a few times. The V and J genes are TRBV15 and TRBJ2-2, with 8 bases that match TRBD2. The CDR3 consists of 16 residues. Germline CDR1 reads LNHNV; CDR2 reads YYDKDF (reference sequence). V gave up 1 base and J gave up 7 bases; unmatched junction bases: 8. CDR3 sequence (DNA): TGTGCCACCAGCAGAGCAGCGGGAGTAGATGACGGGGAGCTGTTTTTT. Residues: CATSRAAGVDDGELFF. The full variable domain, completed using reference TRBV15 and TRBJ2-2, is DAMVIQNPRYQVTQFGKPVTLSCSQTLNHNVMYWYQQKSSQAPKLLFHYYDKDFNNEADTPDNFQSRRPNTSFCFLDIRSPGLGDTAMYLCATSRAAGVDDGELFFGEGSRLTVL.

This clonotype was counted only a few times. The chain employs TRBV6-2 or TRBV6-3 and TRBJ2-7; D not certain. Germline-derived CDR1 and CDR2 are MNHEY and SVGEGT. The CDR3 spans 14 residues. Deletions cut 4 bases from V and 1 base from J, with 11 bases between. In DNA, the CDR3 is TGTGCCAGCAGTTCCCGGGTCCGATCCTACGAGCAGTACTTC. Its protein product is CASSSRVRSYEQYF.

A few counts support this clonotype. The chain combines TRBV6-1 with TRBJ2-1; 11 bases line up with TRBD2. This CDR3 is 16 amino acids long. Trimming at V came to 8 bases and at J to 4 bases, leaving 10 bases not matched to a gene. The V gene's germline CDR1 is MNHNS and CDR2 SASEGT. Here the CDR3 DNA reads TGTGCCAGCGCCGGAAGGACTAGCGGGCCGTACAATGAGCAGTTCTTC. This translates into CASAGRTSGPYNEQFF.

The chain employs TRBV25-1 and TRBJ1-2; D might be TRBD1 (5 bases). This CDR3 has 13 amino acids. Trimming removed 3 bases from V and 7 bases from J, with 12 bases in between. Germline-derived CDR1 and CDR2 are MGHDK and SYGVNS. Here the CDR3 reads CASSDQGAFGYTF. For the CDR3, the DNA is TGTGCCAGCAGTGACCAAGGGGCTTTTGGCTACACCTTC.

This clonotype was found a few times. This chain joins TRBV5-1 and TRBJ2-3; D possibly uses TRBD1 or TRBD2 (5 bases each). Germline loops: CDR1 SGHRS, CDR2 YFSETQ. The CDR3 runs 14 residues. V lost 6 bases and J lost 1, with 12 bases in between. CDR3 bases: TGCGCCAGCACATACCGAGGGGGCACAGATACGCAGTATTTT. Protein sequence: CASTYRGGTDTQYF.

The rearrangement joins TRBV12-3 or TRBV12-4 to TRBJ2-7; a possible D gene is TRBD2 (5 bases). The V and J ends lost 7 bases and 3 bases respectively, with 16 bases between them. The CDR3 loop spans 14 amino acids. This chain's CDR3 is CASTSPDSYYEQYF. The CDR3 DNA follows: TGTGCCAGCACTTCCCCGGACTCTTACTACGAGCAGTACTTC.

This clonotype occurred a few times. V usage is TRBV12-3 or TRBV12-4 and J usage is TRBJ2-2; perhaps TRBD1 as D (6 bases). The V end was cut by 5 bases, the J end by 2 bases, with 9 bases between. This CDR3 contains 14 residues. This CDR3 is CASSQQGNTGELFF. The CDR3 bases are TGTGCCAGCAGTCAACAGGGAAACACCGGGGAGCTGTTTTTT.

The rearrangement uses TRBV12-3 or TRBV12-4 and TRBJ2-7, with no clear D. Trimming left V 5 bases short and J 1 base short, with 12 bases between. This CDR3 contains 14 residues. CDR3 residues: CASSSKTSSYEQYF. The CDR3 DNA reads TGTGCCAGCAGTAGCAAAACGTCTTCCTACGAGCAGTACTTC.

The rearrangement joins TRBV20-1 to TRBJ1-2, with unresolved D. Looked up from germline, CDR1 is DFQATT and CDR2 is SNEGSKA (reference sequence). The V and J ends lost 1 base and 1 base respectively, with 7 bases between them. This CDR3 is built from 13 residues. CDR3 sequence (DNA): TGCAGTGCTAGAGGTCTGCGTAACTATGGCTACACCTTC. Encoded protein: CSARGLRNYGYTF.

This clonotype was seen only a few times. The rearrangement links TRBV5-1 to TRBJ2-7, with D perhaps matching TRBD2 (6 bases). This CDR3 region has 15 residues. In germline, CDR1 is SGHRS, CDR2 YFSETQ. V lost 0 bases to trimming and J lost 6 bases, with 16 bases between them. CDR3 residues: CASSLDGGLYREQYF. CDR3 nucleotides: TGCGCCAGCAGCTTGGACGGAGGACTATATCGCGAGCAGTACTTC.

There are a few counts of this clonotype. The chain joins TRBV6-2 or TRBV6-3 to TRBJ2-5, with D possibly being TRBD1 (5 bases). Looked up from germline, CDR1 is MNHEY and CDR2 is SVGEGT. The CDR3 contains 13 residues. Trimming pared 3 bases from V and 7 bases from J, leaving 12 bases between. The CDR3 is CASSYWGPRTQYF. CDR3 coding DNA: TGTGCCAGCAGTTATTGGGGCCCGAGGACCCAGTACTTC.

Many counts were recorded for this clonotype. The chain uses TRBV6-2 or TRBV6-3 and TRBJ1-1; TRBD1 agrees at 7 bases. CDR1 and CDR2 (germline): MNHEY, SVGEGT. The V gene end was trimmed by 6 bases and the J gene end by 4 bases; junction bases not matched to a gene: 2. This CDR3 is built from 12 residues. The CDR3 protein is CASSTGVTEAFF. In nucleotides, the CDR3 is TGTGCCAGCAGCACAGGGGTCACTGAAGCTTTCTTT.

This chain connects TRBV29-1 to TRBJ1-2; D might be TRBD1 (5 bases). Germline CDR1 reads SQVTM; CDR2 reads ANQGSEA. The CDR3 contains 15 residues. V was trimmed by 3 bases and J by 2 bases, leaving 16 bases between them. CDR3 protein: CSVDEPGRWNYGYTF. The CDR3 nucleotides are TGCAGCGTTGATGAGCCGGGACGGTGGAACTATGGCTACACCTTC.

This CDR3 is CASSSSGGTYEQYF. CDR3 DNA: TGTGCCAGCAGCTCTAGCGGGGGAACCTACGAGCAGTACTTC. This chain links TRBV6-6 with TRBJ2-7, with 10 bases fitting TRBD2. Unmatched junction bases numbered 4, after V lost 6 bases and J lost 2 bases. This CDR3 is built from 14 residues. Per the germline V gene, CDR1 is MNHNY and CDR2 is SVGAGI (reference sequence).

This chain connects TRBV27 to TRBJ2-1; perhaps TRBD2 as D (5 bases). The CDR3 is 18 residues long. V was clipped by 2 bases and J by 4 bases, with 21 bases between them. CDR1 and CDR2 from the germline V gene are MNHEY and SMNVEV (reference sequence). This CDR3 is CASSLASFSASRYNEQFF. The DNA of the CDR3 is TGTGCCAGCAGTTTAGCCTCGTTCTCGGCTAGCAGGTACAATGAGCAGTTCTTC.

This rearrangement joins TRBV5-1 to TRBJ1-1, with D hard to call. There are 15 residues in the CDR3. Deletions cut 0 bases from V and 2 bases from J, with 11 bases between. The V gene's germline CDR1 is SGHRS and CDR2 YFSETQ. The CDR3, as DNA: TGCGCCAGCAGCTTGGGATTGGATGCTAACACTGAAGCTTTCTTT. It translates to CASSLGLDANTEAFF.

Only a few counts were recorded for this clonotype. The chain recombines TRBV15 with TRBJ2-5, with D perhaps TRBD2 (6 bases). V shed 0 bases and J shed 5 bases, with 13 bases lying between them. Germline CDR1 is LNHNV and CDR2 is YYDKDF (reference sequence). There are 15 residues in the CDR3. CDR3 in amino acids: CATSRDKLALETQYF. The CDR3 nucleotides read TGTGCCACCAGCAGAGACAAACTAGCCTTGGAGACCCAGTACTTC.

In its sample, this clonotype was seen a few times. The chain links TRBV11-2 to TRBJ2-6, with no clear D. Germline CDR1 reads SGHAT; CDR2 reads FQNNGV. V gave up 4 bases and J gave up 0 bases, with 7 bases separating them. The length of the CDR3 is 15 residues. Here the CDR3 reads CASSSTPSGANVLTF. CDR3 bases: TGTGCCAGCAGCTCCACACCCTCTGGGGCCAACGTCCTGACTTTC.

The V and J genes are TRBV12-3 or TRBV12-4 and TRBJ2-5; the match to TRBD2 covers 10 bases. The CDR3 is made up of 15 amino acids. V shed 3 bases and J 4 bases; nucleotides not matched to a gene: 5. The CDR3 region is CASSFSGGAGETQYF. CDR3 DNA: TGTGCCAGCAGTTTCAGCGGGGGGGCAGGAGAGACCCAGTACTTC.

DNA of the CDR3: TGTGCCAGCAGTTGGGGACCGTGGGATCAGCCCCAGCATTTT. Translated, it gives CASSWGPWDQPQHF. The rearrangement joins TRBV6-2 or TRBV6-3 to TRBJ1-5, with D possibly TRBD1 on 5 matching bases. This CDR3 comprises 14 residues. Trimming took 4 bases from V and 5 from J, leaving 12 bases between them. The germline gives CDR1 MNHEY, CDR2 SVGEGT.

This clonotype was seen only a few times. This chain joins TRBV12-3 or TRBV12-4 and TRBJ1-2; D call uncertain. The CDR3 sequence is 15 residues long. Trimming shortened V by 1 base and J by 8 bases, and 17 bases separated the two germline ends. The CDR3 DNA reads TGTGCCAGCAGTTTAGATTATATGACGGGTTTCGGCTACACCTTC. Protein: CASSLDYMTGFGYTF.